What follows describes a single T cell receptor beta chain. No antigen is known for it. Reverse transcription used about 0.5 to 1 ug RNA and random hexamers. Multiplex PCR with immunoSEQ amplified the TCR beta CDR3 across 54 Vbeta and 13 Jbeta. From the immunoSEQ multiplex PCR reads, TCRdb called clonotypes with MiXCR, one entry per CDR3 protein. The sample shows about 140,000 distinct CDR3 sequences, approximately 95% of them seen only once. Germline V CDR1 and CDR2: SGHDT, YYEEEE. V was pared by 3 bases and J by 0 bases, with 22 bases between. This CDR3 spans 19 amino acids. This sample is drawn from a study of CD8 T cells in Susac syndrome. Across the whole study: When their blood was taken, patients with Susac syndrome were therapy-naive, taking corticosteroids, or taking intravenous immunoglobulin alone. Study findings and constraints: Expansion of clones was not seen in the CD4+ T cell repertoires of Susac syndrome.

CD8+ and CD4+ T cells from blood underwent TCR beta sequencing, which was carried out in a high-throughput format. This receptor was obtained from a human donor with Susac syndrome. The sample consisted of CD4+ T cells from PBMCs. This rearrangement joins TRBV5-6 to TRBJ2-1; D perhaps matches TRBD1 (5 bases). CDR3 nucleotides: TGTGCCAGCAGCTACGACCAGGGTATCCCCCCTCTCTCCTACAATGAGCAGTTCTTC. The encoded protein is CASSYDQGIPPLSYNEQFF.